The 8 T cell receptor beta chains listed next were all sequenced from one sample in a study of siplizumab effects on memory and regulatory T cells. Assay: immunoSEQ multiplex PCR; the TCRdb copy retains only in-frame clones and omits some. This sample has about 100,000 clones, with just over 90% found just once. What was sequenced was Tregs sorted from blood. These receptor sequences come from a human donor in good health.

The chain has TRBV5-4 and TRBJ2-1, with D unresolved. The germline V gene encodes CDR1 SGHNT and CDR2 YYREEE (reference sequence). The CDR3 consists of 13 residues. V was cut by 2 bases and J by 5 bases, with 8 bases left in between. CDR3 residues: CASSLYGNNEQFF. In nucleotides, the CDR3 is TGTGCCAGCAGCTTATACGGTAACAATGAGCAGTTCTTC.

The V call is TRBV5-4, the J call TRBJ2-7; D may be TRBD2 (6 bases). The length of the CDR3 is 13 residues. Germline loops: CDR1 SGHNT, CDR2 YYREEE (reference sequence). Trimming shortened V by 4 bases and J by 2 bases, and 10 bases separated the two germline ends. The CDR3 nucleotides read TGTGCCAGCAGCCCGGGACTTACCTACGAGCAGTACTTC. Translation: CASSPGLTYEQYF.

The chain is built from TRBV27 and TRBJ1-1; 7 bases are a match to TRBD1. Unmatched junction bases numbered 8, after V lost 5 bases and J lost 8 bases. Germline V lookup: CDR1 MNHEY, CDR2 SMNVEV (reference sequence). This CDR3 has 13 amino acids. The CDR3 DNA reads as TGTGCCAGCAGTAAACAGGGGTTTTGGGAAGCTTTCTTT. It yields the protein CASSKQGFWEAFF.

This sequence joins TRBV5-6 and TRBJ2-1; no reliable D call. Trimming pared 2 bases from V and 5 bases from J, leaving 8 bases between. Germline CDR1 reads SGHDT; CDR2 reads YYEEEE. The CDR3 loop spans 13 amino acids. The DNA of the CDR3 is TGTGCCAGCAGCTTCGGACCTAACAATGAGCAGTTCTTC. It translates to CASSFGPNNEQFF.

The J gene is TRBJ2-5, the V gene TRBV5-1; either TRBD1 or TRBD2 may fit D (5 bases each). The CDR3 sequence is 15 residues long. Trimming took 6 bases from V and 2 from J, leaving 17 bases between them. Germline assignment: CDR1 SGHRS and CDR2 YFSETQ. The CDR3 nucleotides read TGCGCCAGCAACATAAGCCCGGGACGACAAGAGACCCAGTACTTC. It translates to CASNISPGRQETQYF. Full variable domain (outside the CDR3, taken from reference TRBV5-1 and TRBJ2-5): KAGVTQTPRYLIKTRGQQVTLSCSPISGHRSVSWYQQTPGQGLQFLFEYFSETQRNKGNFPGRFSGRQFSNSRSEMNVSTLELGDSALYLCASNISPGRQETQYFGPGTRLLVL.

The chain has TRBV5-1 and TRBJ2-5; 7 positions match TRBD2. Losses at the gene ends were 2 bases for V and 4 bases for J; bases not matched to a gene: 8. Germline CDR1 is SGHRS and CDR2 is YFSETQ. CDR3 length: 15 residues. DNA of the CDR3: TGCGCCAGCAGCTTCCTGGTGGGGGGGTTAGAGACCCAGTACTTC. This translates into CASSFLVGGLETQYF.

The chain combines TRBV11-2 with TRBJ2-5; D unclear. CDR1 and CDR2 (germline): SGHAT, FQNNGV. V lost 5 bases and J lost 4, with 5 bases in between. The CDR3 totals 11 residues. CDR3 in amino acids: CASSRRETQYF. The DNA of the CDR3 is TGTGCCAGCAGCCGGAGAGAGACCCAGTACTTC.

This clone was detected only once. The chain carries TRBV5-4 and TRBJ2-7, with D hard to call. The V end lost 3 bases, the J end lost 5 bases, and 12 bases lay between the germline ends. The length of the CDR3 is 13 residues. Germline V gene data show CDR1 as SGHNT and CDR2 as YYREEE (reference sequence). The CDR3 nucleotides are TGTGCCAGCAGCTGGGATAGAGGAAACGAGCAGTACTTC. This encodes CASSWDRGNEQYF. The full variable domain, with the rest looked up from reference TRBV5-4 and TRBJ2-7, is ETGVTQSPTHLIKTRGQQVTLRCSSQSGHNTVSWYQQALGQGPQFIFQYYREEENGRGNFPPRFSGLQFPNYSSELNVNALELDDSALYLCASSWDRGNEQYFGPGTRLTVT.